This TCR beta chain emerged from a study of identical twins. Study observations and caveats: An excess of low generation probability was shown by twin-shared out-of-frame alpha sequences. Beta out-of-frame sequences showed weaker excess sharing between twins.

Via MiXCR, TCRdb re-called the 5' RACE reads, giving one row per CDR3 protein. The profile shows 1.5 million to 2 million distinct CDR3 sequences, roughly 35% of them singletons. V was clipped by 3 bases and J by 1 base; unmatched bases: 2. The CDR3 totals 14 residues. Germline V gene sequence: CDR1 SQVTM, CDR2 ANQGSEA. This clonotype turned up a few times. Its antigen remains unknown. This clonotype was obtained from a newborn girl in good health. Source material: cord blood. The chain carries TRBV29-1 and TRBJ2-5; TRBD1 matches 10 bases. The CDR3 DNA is TGCAGCGTTGACCGGACAGGGGGCCAAGAGACCCAGTACTTC. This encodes CSVDRTGGQETQYF.